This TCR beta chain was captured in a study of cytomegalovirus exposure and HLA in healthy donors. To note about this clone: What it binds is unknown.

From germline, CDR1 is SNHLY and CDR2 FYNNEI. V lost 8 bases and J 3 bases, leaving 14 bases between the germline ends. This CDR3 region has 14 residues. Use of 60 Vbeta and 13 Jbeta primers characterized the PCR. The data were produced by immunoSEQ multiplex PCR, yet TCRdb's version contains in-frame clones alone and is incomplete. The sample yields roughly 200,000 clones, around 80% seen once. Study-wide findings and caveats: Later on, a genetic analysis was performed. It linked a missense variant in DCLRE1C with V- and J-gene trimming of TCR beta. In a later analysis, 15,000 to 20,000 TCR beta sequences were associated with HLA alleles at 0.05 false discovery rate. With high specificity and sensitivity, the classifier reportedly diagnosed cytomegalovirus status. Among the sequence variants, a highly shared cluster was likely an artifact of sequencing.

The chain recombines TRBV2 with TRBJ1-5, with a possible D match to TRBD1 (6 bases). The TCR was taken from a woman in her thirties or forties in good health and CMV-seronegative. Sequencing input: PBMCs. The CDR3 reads CASQGRQDNQPQHF. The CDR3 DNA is TGTGCCAGCCAGGGGCGGCAGGACAATCAGCCCCAGCATTTT.